The T cell receptor (beta chain) under discussion was sequenced for a study of technical replicates of blood from a handful of donors. Assay: immunoSEQ multiplex PCR; the TCRdb copy retains only in-frame clones and omits some. The table shows tens of thousands of clones, with roughly 94% occurring only once. Sequencing input: PBMCs. The TCR originated in a human donor in good health. Some clones in this sample may be carry-over from other donors' samples.

CDR3 residues: CASRPVARNTEAFF. The DNA for the CDR3 is TGTGCCAGCAGGCCAGTGGCCAGGAACACTGAAGCTTTCTTT. The chain is built from TRBV7-9 and TRBJ1-1; D not certain. Trimming stripped 6 bases from V and 1 base from J, with 12 bases between. Per germline, CDR1 SEHNR and CDR2 FQNEAQ (reference sequence). This CDR3 has 14 amino acids.